This T cell receptor (beta chain) was sequenced in a study of shared clonotypes between healthy human individuals. Across the whole study: CD4 naive and CD4 memory each took three plates per donor, while CD8 naive took two and CD8 memory one. Study-level points and caveats: In a few donors, around 5.5% of naive CD4 clonotypes appeared in common. Researchers sampled only blood; tissue repertoires likely differ.

Authors' data handling: Filtering differed because ImmunoSEQ produced junction-only sequences that carried no quality scores. The protocol was immunoSEQ multiplex PCR, while the TCRdb copy is restricted to in-frame clones and leaves out a portion. From that table come the V and J calls and clone size; the DNA was used to work out D and trimming. The top ten clones hold about 1.8% of a sample with around 2.1 million clones, about 92% of them seen once. In the case of this clone: Its antigen is not known.

Naive-designated CD8 cells lacked CD45RO, were positively enriched for CCR7, and omitted terminally differentiated effector memory CD45RA+ cells. Germline assignment: CDR1 ENHRY and CDR2 SYGVKD. The trim removed 10 bases at V and 1 base at J, leaving 8 bases unmatched. The CDR3 covers 14 residues. Sequenced material: naive CD8+ T cells from PBMCs. The gene calls are TRBV10-3 and TRBJ2-5; 8 nucleotides line up with TRBD1. This TCR was sampled from a man aged 18 to 30 in good health. Some clones in this sample may be carry-over from other donors' samples. Here the CDR3 DNA reads TGTGCCACGACTCGACAGGGGAGCCAAGAGACCCAGTACTTC. This gives the protein CATTRQGSQETQYF.